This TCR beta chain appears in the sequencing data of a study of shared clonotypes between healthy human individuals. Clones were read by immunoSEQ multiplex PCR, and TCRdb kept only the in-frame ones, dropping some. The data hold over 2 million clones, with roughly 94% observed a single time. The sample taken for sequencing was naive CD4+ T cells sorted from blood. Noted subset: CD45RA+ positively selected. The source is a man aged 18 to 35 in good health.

The CDR3 DNA sequence: TGTGCCAGTAGTACGGGCCCTGTCCCGTACGAGCAGTACTTC. Its translation is CASSTGPVPYEQYF. The V gene is TRBV19, the J gene TRBJ2-7; D remains unclear. V lost 4 bases to trimming and J lost 4 bases, with 14 bases between them. Germline V CDR1 and CDR2: LNHDA, SQIVND (reference sequence). This CDR3 comprises 14 residues. The whole variable domain, remainder taken from reference TRBV19 and TRBJ2-7, is DGGITQSPKYLFRKEGQNVTLSCEQNLNHDAMYWYRQDPGQGLRLIYYSQIVNDFQKGDIAEGYSVSREKKESFPLTVTSAQKNPTAFYLCASSTGPVPYEQYFGPGTRLTVT.